Listed below are T cell receptor beta chains from one sample, sequenced in a study of shared clonotypes between healthy human individuals. Sequencing used immunoSEQ multiplex PCR; TCRdb keeps in-frame clones, though not all of them. This table has about half a million clones, over 75% appearing once. The specimen sequenced was PBMCs. These receptor sequences come from a woman in her thirties or forties in good health. Some clones in this sample may be carry-over from other donors' samples. The conserved cysteine and the conserved F or W are not part of the CDR3 here.

CDR3 length	V gene	J gene	CDR3 protein
12	TRBV19	TRBJ1-3	ASSMGLPGNTIY
11	TRBV7-2	TRBJ1-2	ASSLGQGNGYT
15	TRBV5-1	TRBJ2-7	ASSSLFTSGSVYEQY
12	TRBV28	TRBJ2-7	ASSSRRGRYEQY
16	TRBV11-2	TRBJ2-1	ASKGTSGSKSSYNEQF
15	TRBV6-1	TRBJ2-7	ASSEALRQVSFHEQY
13	TRBV4-2	TRBJ1-2	ASSQVGTGGDGYT
13	TRBV4-3	TRBJ1-2	ASIEGSDRGHGYT
13	TRBV19	TRBJ2-7	ASSIGSSGTYEQY
17	TRBV18	TRBJ2-1	ASSPPNQGGTGVNNEQF
11	TRBV28	TRBJ1-3	ASTYSEGNTIY
13	TRBV11-2	TRBJ2-7	ASSRGLAGLDEQY
13	TRBV28	TRBJ2-1	ASRPGGGSYNEQF
15	TRBV4-2	TRBJ1-1	ASSQDRLYISNTEAF
10	TRBV29-1	TRBJ2-3	SVEGDARTQY
9	TRBV19	TRBJ1-1	ASSIRSQAF
12	TRBV6-6	TRBJ2-1	ASSYRLTYNEQF
12	TRBV11-2	TRBJ1-6	ASSLAWGGSPLH
12	TRBV19	TRBJ2-2	ASSGDRYTGELF
14	TRBV10-3	TRBJ2-5	AISEGVAGGQLGQY
12	TRBV6-5	TRBJ1-2	ASSSGTVHYGYT
15	TRBV2	TRBJ2-3	ASSWGVAGGITDTQY
13	TRBV6-1	TRBJ2-7	ASSEALQGADEQY
16	TRBV5-7	TRBJ2-1	ASSLRGLAGEAYNEQF
15	TRBV27	TRBJ2-1	ASKIGGTSGSVREQF
12	TRBV7-9	TRBJ1-4	ASSLGGGNEKLF